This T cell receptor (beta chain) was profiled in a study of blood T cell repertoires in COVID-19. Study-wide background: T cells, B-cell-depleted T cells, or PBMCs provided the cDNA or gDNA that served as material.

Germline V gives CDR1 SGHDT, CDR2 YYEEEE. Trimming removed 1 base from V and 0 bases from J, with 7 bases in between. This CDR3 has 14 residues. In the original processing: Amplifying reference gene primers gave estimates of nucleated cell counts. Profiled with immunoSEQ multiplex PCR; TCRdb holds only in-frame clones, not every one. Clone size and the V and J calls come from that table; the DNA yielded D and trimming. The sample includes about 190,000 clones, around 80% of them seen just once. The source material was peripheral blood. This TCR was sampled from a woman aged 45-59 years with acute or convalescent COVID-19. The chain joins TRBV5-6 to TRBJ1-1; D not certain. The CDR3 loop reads CASSLNRMNTEAFF. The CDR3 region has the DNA TGTGCCAGCAGCTTGAATAGAATGAACACTGAAGCTTTCTTT. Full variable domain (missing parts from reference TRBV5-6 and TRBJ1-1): DAGVTQSPTHLIKTRGQQVTLRCSPKSGHDTVSWYQQALGQGPQFIFQYYEEEERQRGNFPDRFSGHQFPNYSSELNVNALLLGDSALYLCASSLNRMNTEAFFGQGTRLTVV.